This TCR beta chain is from a study of T-cell reconstitution after alpha-beta-depleted transplantation in children. Preparation of the TCRbeta library used unique molecular identifiers. TCRdb itself ran the PCR reads through MiXCR, one entry per CDR3 protein. This table holds a few hundred thousand distinct CDR3 sequences, approximately 13% found once. Trimming removed 6 bases from V and 8 bases from J; junction bases left unmatched: 15. The CDR3 runs 15 residues. This sequence was found in a human donor who donated a stem cell graft to a child with combined immunodeficiency. The chain combines TRBV12-3 or TRBV12-4 with TRBJ1-2; 7 bases align to TRBD1. Material: PBMCs from the stem cell graft donor, obtained from the stem cell graft. CDR3 coding DNA: TGTGCCAGCAGCCAAAACAGGGGACGACTGCGGGGCTACACCTTC. This encodes CASSQNRGRLRGYTF.